This T cell receptor (beta chain) is drawn from a study of cytomegalovirus exposure and HLA in healthy donors. Study outcomes and limitations: Later analysis identified a missense DCLRE1C variant that was linked to TCR beta V- and J-gene trimming. Most sequenced TCRs were rare (though some public TCRs occurred in many donors). Earlier findings revealed that most TCR beta V segments proved productive either about 90% or about 30% of the time. Among TCR beta chains, those listed as cytomegalovirus-associated numbered over 150.

This clone was counted only a few times. Its specificity is not known. 13 Jbeta primers and 60 Vbeta primers were used for the PCR. Method: immunoSEQ multiplex PCR; TCRdb's copy keeps in-frame clones and lacks some. The sample has some 85,000 clones; approximately 88% are singletons. Germline V gives CDR1 MNHNS, CDR2 SASEGT. The CDR3 runs 17 residues. V lost 2 bases and J 7 bases, leaving 20 bases between the germline ends. The source is a woman aged 45-65 years in good health and CMV-seronegative. The chain carries TRBV6-1 and TRBJ1-4; D is undetermined. Sequenced material: PBMCs. The CDR3 DNA reads as TGTGCCAGCAGTGAAATGGGAAGGCCGGGGAAAGGTGAAAAACTGTTTTTT. Residues: CASSEMGRPGKGEKLFF.